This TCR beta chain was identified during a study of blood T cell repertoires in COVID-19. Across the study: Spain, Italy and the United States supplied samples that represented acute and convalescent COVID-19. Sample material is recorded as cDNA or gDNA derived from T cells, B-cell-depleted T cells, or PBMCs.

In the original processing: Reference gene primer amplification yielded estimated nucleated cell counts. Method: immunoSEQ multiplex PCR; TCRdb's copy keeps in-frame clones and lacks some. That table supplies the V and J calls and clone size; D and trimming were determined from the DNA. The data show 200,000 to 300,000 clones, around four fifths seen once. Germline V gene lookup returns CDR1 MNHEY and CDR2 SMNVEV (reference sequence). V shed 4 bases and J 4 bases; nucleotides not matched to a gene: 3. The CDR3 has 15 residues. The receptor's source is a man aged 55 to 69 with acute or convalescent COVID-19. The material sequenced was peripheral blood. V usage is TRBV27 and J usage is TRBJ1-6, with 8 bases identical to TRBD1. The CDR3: CASSSGTGYNSPLHF. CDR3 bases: TGTGCCAGCAGTTCCGGGACAGGTTATAATTCACCCCTCCACTTT.